Presented here are 2 T cell receptor beta chains from one specimen sequenced in a study of glioma-infiltrating T cells after dendritic cell vaccination. Here immunoSEQ multiplex PCR was the method, and the copy in TCRdb shows in-frame clones only, minus some. Among 35,000 to 40,000 clones listed, about 80% were seen once. The material was blood, obtained before dendritic cell vaccination. The receptors stem from a human donor with glioblastoma.

The rearrangement uses TRBV7-2 and TRBJ1-2, with D maybe TRBD1 (5 bases). This CDR3 contains 16 residues. The germline CDR1 and CDR2 sequences are SGHTA and FQGNSA. V was clipped by 1 base and J by 8 bases, with 20 bases between them. The CDR3 spells CASSLELVRAQGGYTF. CDR3 nucleotide sequence: TGTGCCAGCAGCTTAGAACTGGTCAGGGCCCAGGGAGGCTACACCTTC.

V usage is TRBV6-6 and J usage is TRBJ2-7, with TRBD1 matching 8 bases. J lost 3 bases, V lost 2 bases, and 6 bases had no gene match. The CDR3 covers 15 residues. Germline V gene data show CDR1 as MNHNY and CDR2 as SVGAGI (reference sequence). The CDR3: CASSYGQGADYEQYF. The CDR3 region has the DNA TGTGCCAGCAGTTACGGCCAGGGGGCCGACTACGAGCAGTACTTC.